These 25 T cell receptor beta chains were sequenced from one sample in a study of vaccination effects on CD4 cells after COVID-19. Their recognized antigens are unknown. CD4+ T cells specific for antigen were expanded with viral peptide pools by the ViraFEST assay before sequencing. CD4+ T cells were isolated after around 10 days of culture. Assay used: immunoSEQ multiplex PCR; TCRdb lists only in-frame clones, some missing. The sample yields about 79,000 clones, around 70% seen once. The input for sequencing was CD4+ T cells from PBMCs cultured with HCoV-229E spike peptides, taken before COVID-19 vaccination. These TCRs come from a human donor who received a COVID-19 vaccine.

This clone was counted between two and nine times. The chain has TRBV3-1 (or the pseudogene TRBV3-2) and TRBJ2-2; TRBD2 aligns across 8 bases. The V gene's germline CDR1 is LGHDT and CDR2 YNNKEL (reference sequence). The trim removed 1 base at V and 3 bases at J, leaving 10 bases unmatched. This CDR3 is built from 18 residues. For the CDR3, the DNA is TGTGCCAGCAGCCAAGGCCTATCGGGCGGGAGGTACACCGGGGAGCTGTTTTTT. Protein: CASSQGLSGGRYTGELFF.

In DNA form, the CDR3 reads TGTGCCAGCAGCTTAACAGGGTTCCCTAGCAATCAGCCCCAGCATTTT. This sequence encodes CASSLTGFPSNQPQHF. The V and J genes are TRBV5-5 and TRBJ1-5; perhaps TRBD1 as D (6 bases). Trimming cost V 2 bases and J 0 bases, with 12 bases left between them. In germline, CDR1 is SGHKS, CDR2 YYEKEE (reference sequence). The CDR3 length is 16 residues.

The CDR3 sequence is CASSLGGRGNTIYF. The CDR3 nucleotides read TGTGCCAGCAGTTTGGGGGGGCGCGGAAACACCATATATTTT. This chain links TRBV6-6 with TRBJ1-3; D might be TRBD1 (6 bases). V was trimmed by 4 bases and J by 4 bases, leaving 11 bases between them. Germline CDR1 reads MNHNY; CDR2 reads SVGAGI (reference sequence). The CDR3 runs to 14 residues.

The chain carries TRBV5-1 and TRBJ2-4; D may be TRBD2 (5 bases). CDR3 size: 14 residues. CDR1 is SGHRS and CDR2 is YFSETQ in the germline V gene. V was cut by 0 bases and J by 7 bases, with 11 bases left in between. CDR3 DNA sequence: TGCGCCAGCAGCTTGGGCGTTCCGGGGAACATTCAGTACTTC. Encoded protein: CASSLGVPGNIQYF.

Details on this clone: The sample holds other DNA sequences that translate to the same CDR3. The chain is built from TRBV5-4 and TRBJ2-2; a possible D gene is TRBD1 (6 bases). Looked up from germline, CDR1 is SGHNT and CDR2 is YYREEE (reference sequence). The CDR3 length is 15 residues. V shed 3 bases and J shed 0 bases, with 9 bases lying between them. CDR3 nucleotides: TGTGCCAGCAGCTCTCGGACAGCGAACACCGGGGAGCTGTTTTTT. Protein: CASSSRTANTGELFF.

The chain couples TRBV21-1 to TRBJ2-5; the table's TRBD1 call for D was not verified on the DNA. TRBV21-1 is noted as a pseudogene. This CDR3 region has 17 residues. The CDR3 protein is CASSRGTPGHLQETQYF. Here the CDR3 DNA reads TGTGCCAGCAGCAGGGGAACCCCGGGACACTTACAAGAGACCCAGTACTTC.

This rearrangement joins TRBV11-2 to TRBJ2-7; D may match TRBD1 or TRBD2 (7 bases each). CDR3 length: 14 amino acids. In germline, CDR1 is SGHAT, CDR2 FQNNGV. V was trimmed by 7 bases and J by 2 bases, leaving 15 bases between them. Written as DNA, the CDR3 is TGTGCCAGCACCATCCAGGGGGGGGCCTACGAGCAGTACGTC. It is translated as CASTIQGGAYEQYV.

The chain is built from TRBV7-9 and TRBJ2-4, with D unclear. From germline, CDR1 is SEHNR and CDR2 FQNEAQ (reference sequence). The CDR3 totals 15 residues. The V end was cut by 10 bases, the J end by 3 bases, with 19 bases between. This CDR3 is CAIRSPPGFKNIQYF. The CDR3 DNA reads TGTGCCATCAGATCTCCACCGGGTTTCAAAAACATTCAGTACTTC.

V gene TRBV11-2 combines with J gene TRBJ2-7; D is ambiguous. The CDR3 covers 12 residues. Between the trimmed V and J ends, which lost 3 bases and 4 bases, there was a span of 7 bases. Per germline, CDR1 SGHAT and CDR2 FQNNGV. The CDR3 DNA reads as TGTGCCAGCAGCTTCGCCCGGTACGAGCAGTACGTC. Protein sequence: CASSFARYEQYV.

J is TRBJ1-4 and V is TRBV5-1; 8 nucleotides match TRBD1. Germline CDR1 and CDR2: SGHRS and YFSETQ. This CDR3 spans 13 amino acids. Trimming took 5 bases from V and 13 from J; bases not matched to a gene: 10. CDR3 sequence reads: CASSTPGTGGLFF. The CDR3 DNA follows: TGCGCCAGCAGTACACCCGGGACAGGAGGACTGTTTTTT.

The chain recombines TRBV6-2 or TRBV6-3 with TRBJ2-1; 9 positions match TRBD1. V shed 4 bases and J 8 bases; nucleotides not matched to a gene: 15. The CDR3 sequence is 17 residues long. CDR1 and CDR2 from the germline V gene are MNHEY and SVGEGT. The CDR3 spells CASSSQTGTGSKYEQFF. In DNA, the CDR3 is TGTGCCAGCAGTTCTCAAACCGGGACAGGGTCAAAATATGAGCAGTTCTTC.

This clone was observed a single time. The chain employs TRBV11-2 and TRBJ1-2, with D possibly being TRBD1 (6 bases). CDR3 length equals 14 residues. Germline V gene sequence: CDR1 SGHAT, CDR2 FQNNGV. The V end was cut by 4 bases, the J end by 8 bases, with 17 bases between. DNA of the CDR3: TGTGCCAGCAGCTCTGAAACAGGGATAGGGGGCTACACCTTC. It encodes CASSSETGIGGYTF.

V usage is TRBV5-1 and J usage is TRBJ2-1, with TRBD2 as a possible D gene (6 bases). V was trimmed by 3 bases and J by 0 bases, leaving 16 bases between them. Looked up from germline, CDR1 is SGHRS and CDR2 is YFSETQ. This CDR3 has 17 amino acids. The CDR3 loop is CASSSLPAGSSYNEQFF. In DNA, the CDR3 is TGCGCCAGCAGCTCCCTCCCGGCCGGGAGCTCCTACAATGAGCAGTTCTTC. Supplemented by reference TRBV5-1 and TRBJ2-1, the full variable domain reads KAGVTQTPRYLIKTRGQQVTLSCSPISGHRSVSWYQQTPGQGLQFLFEYFSETQRNKGNFPGRFSGRQFSNSRSEMNVSTLELGDSALYLCASSSLPAGSSYNEQFFGPGTRLTVL.

This clone showed up just a few times. This chain links TRBV5-6 with TRBJ1-5; no clear D gene. The germline V and J ends were trimmed by 4 bases and 3 bases, with 11 bases remaining between them. The CDR3 spans 14 residues. From germline, CDR1 is SGHDT and CDR2 YYEEEE. In DNA, the CDR3 is TGTGCCAGCAGCCCGGCGGGAGACAATCAGCCCCAGCATTTT. The encoded protein is CASSPAGDNQPQHF.

This chain connects TRBV11-3 to TRBJ2-7; 9 bases map to TRBD1. Per germline, CDR1 SGHNT and CDR2 YENEEA. This CDR3 is built from 13 residues. The V gene end was trimmed by 0 bases and the J gene end by 6 bases; junction bases not matched to a gene: 0. CDR3 residues: CASSLETGGEQYV. In DNA form, the CDR3 reads TGTGCCAGCAGCTTAGAGACAGGGGGCGAGCAGTACGTC.

This chain connects TRBV29-1 to TRBJ2-1; TRBD1 matches at 8 bases. Germline CDR1 and CDR2: SQVTM and ANQGSEA. This CDR3 is 14 amino acids long. Trimming took 6 bases from V and 8 from J; bases not matched to a gene: 12. CDR3 DNA sequence: TGCAGCGTCCGTCGACGCAGGGGGCAGGATGAGCAGTTCTTC. Protein: CSVRRRRGQDEQFF.

This chain links TRBV6-5 with TRBJ2-3; TRBD2 agrees at 8 bases. V shed 8 bases and J 0 bases; nucleotides not matched to a gene: 4. From germline, CDR1 is MNHEY and CDR2 SVGAGI. This CDR3 spans 14 amino acids. The CDR3 loop is CASSGGLSTDTQYF. The DNA for the CDR3 is TGTGCCAGCTCGGGGGGGTTAAGCACAGATACGCAGTATTTT.

The rearrangement uses TRBV7-3 and TRBJ1-1; no firm D call. The V end was cut by 1 base, the J end by 1 base, with 7 bases between. Germline V gene data show CDR1 as SGHTA and CDR2 as FQGTGA. The CDR3 has 14 residues. The CDR3 DNA reads TGTGCCAGCAGCTTAAGCCAGGCGAACACTGAAGCTTTCTTT. Amino acid sequence: CASSLSQANTEAFF.

CDR3 sequence (DNA): TGTGCCAGCAGCTCAGCCGGGACCCCCGGCCAAGATACGCAGTATTTT. It yields the protein CASSSAGTPGQDTQYF. The V and J genes are TRBV7-2 and TRBJ2-3; D may correspond to TRBD1 or TRBD2 (5 bases each). Germline-derived CDR1 and CDR2 are SGHTA and FQGNSA. The CDR3 is 16 amino acids. The V gene lost 4 bases and the J gene lost 5 bases, with 19 bases spanning the gap.

This clone was found once. The rearrangement uses TRBV30 and TRBJ1-1; D is undetermined. Germline values: CDR1 GTSNPN, CDR2 SVGIG (reference sequence). Trimming stripped 0 bases from V and 3 bases from J, with 5 bases between. This CDR3 contains 12 residues. The chain's CDR3 is CAWSVPYTEAFF. In DNA form, the CDR3 reads TGTGCCTGGAGTGTCCCGTACACTGAAGCTTTCTTT. The full variable domain, completed using reference TRBV30 and TRBJ1-1, is SQTIHQWPATLVQPVGSPLSLECTVEGTSNPNLYWYRQAAGRGLQLLFYSVGIGQISSEVPQNLSASRPQDRQFILSSKKLLLSDSGFYLCAWSVPYTEAFFGQGTRLTVV.

The chain carries TRBV6-4 and TRBJ2-1; D is unresolved. Trimming took 8 bases from V and 1 from J, leaving 18 bases between them. CDR3 length equals 16 residues. Germline CDR1 and CDR2: MRHNA and SNTAGT. The CDR3 reads CASQQDGDLSYNEQFF. CDR3 DNA: TGTGCCAGCCAGCAAGACGGAGATTTATCCTACAATGAGCAGTTCTTC.

The J gene is TRBJ2-5, the V gene TRBV5-1; 9 positions match TRBD1. The V and J ends lost 1 base and 8 bases, in that order; junction bases with no gene match: 9. Germline lookup yields CDR1 SGHRS and CDR2 YFSETQ. The CDR3 runs 15 residues. The CDR3 DNA sequence: TGCGCCAGCAGCTTGCCTGGGGACAGGGCCCAAACCCAGTACTTC. It yields the protein CASSLPGDRAQTQYF.

V usage is TRBV18 and J usage is TRBJ2-3; D remains unclear. This CDR3 is built from 16 residues. V lost 3 bases and J lost 5, with 18 bases in between. Germline V lookup: CDR1 KGHSH, CDR2 LQKENI. The CDR3 loop is CASSPTGSPTVDTQYF. In DNA, the CDR3 is TGTGCCAGCTCACCGACCGGCTCCCCGACGGTAGATACGCAGTATTTT.

CDR3 region: CASSMGPMGGNTGELFF. The CDR3 bases are TGTGCCAGTAGTATGGGCCCGATGGGGGGCAACACCGGGGAGCTGTTTTTT. The J gene is TRBJ2-2, the V gene TRBV19, with D perhaps being TRBD1 or TRBD2 (6 bases each). V shed 3 bases and J shed 2 bases, with 16 bases lying between them. Germline-derived CDR1 and CDR2 are LNHDA and SQIVND (reference sequence). The CDR3 extends over 17 amino acids.

This chain uses TRBV6-2 or TRBV6-3 with TRBJ1-1; possible D gene TRBD1, 5 bases. Germline V gene data show CDR1 as MNHEY and CDR2 as SVGEGT. The CDR3 covers 16 residues. V was clipped by 2 bases and J by 4 bases, with 17 bases between them. CDR3 loop: CASSYPLGTPGTEAFF. Here the CDR3 DNA reads TGTGCCAGCAGTTACCCGTTAGGGACCCCGGGCACTGAAGCTTTCTTT.